One sample yielded the 4 T cell receptor beta chains listed below, sequenced in a study of human T cells and chemical hapten exposure. Time point of the sample: patch test 3, about 24 weeks after DPC sensitization. Treatment reported: therapeutic diphenylcyclopropenone sensitization with weekly scalp DPC. One entry per CDR3 protein results from TCRdb running MiXCR on the RACE reads. The sample lists about 160,000 distinct CDR3 sequences, 25% to 30% occurring once. This specimen consisted of whole blood, obtained in connection with sensitization to the hapten diphenylcyclopropenone (DPC). The receptors were gathered from a young woman with alopecia areata. Some clones in this sample may be carry-over from other donors' samples.

The V gene is TRBV29-1, the J gene TRBJ2-7, with D possibly being TRBD1 or TRBD2 (5 bases each). This CDR3 comprises 13 residues. The germline gives CDR1 SQVTM, CDR2 ANQGSEA. V dropped 2 bases and J dropped 4 bases, with 12 bases sitting between them. For the CDR3, the DNA is TGCAGCGTTGAATTCGGGGACGGGTACGAGCAGTACTTC. Encoded protein: CSVEFGDGYEQYF.

This chain joins TRBV5-1 and TRBJ1-4, with D perhaps TRBD1 (5 bases). The CDR3 has 14 amino acids. V lost 3 bases and J lost 3, with 9 bases in between. Germline-derived CDR1 and CDR2 are SGHRS and YFSETQ. For the CDR3, the DNA is TGCGCCAGCAGCTCCAGGGCGGCTAATGAAAAACTGTTTTTT. This translates into CASSSRAANEKLFF.

The sample holds a few counts of this clonotype. V usage is TRBV5-1 and J usage is TRBJ2-1, with 7 bases lining up with TRBD2. Germline V gives CDR1 SGHRS, CDR2 YFSETQ. This CDR3 region has 11 residues. With 8 bases clipped from V and 6 bases from J, the junction kept 2 bases outside the gene matches. The CDR3: CASGRANEQFF. CDR3 DNA sequence: TGCGCCAGTGGGAGGGCCAATGAGCAGTTCTTC.

This clonotype was recorded only once. Mismatch with germline at one junction end may stem from a read error. The rearrangement links TRBV7-6 to TRBJ2-7; 12 bases fit TRBD2. This CDR3 is built from 15 residues. The germline gives CDR1 SGHVS, CDR2 FNYEAQ. The CDR3 DNA reads TGTGTCAGCAGCCGGACTAGCGGGGCGGCCTACGAGCAGTACTTC. It specifies CVSSRTSGAAYEQYF. Based on the CDR3 plus reference TRBV7-6 and TRBJ2-7, the full variable domain is GAGVSQSPRYKVTKRGQDVALRCDPISGHVSLYWYRQALGQGPEFLTYFNYEAQQDKSGLPNDRFSAERPEGSISTLTIQRTEQRDSAMYRCVSSRTSGAAYEQYFGPGTRLTVT.